One and the same sample provided the 17 T cell receptor beta chains below, sequenced in a study of breast tumors, draining lymph nodes, adjacent tissues. One entry per CDR3 protein results from TCRdb running MiXCR on the multiplex PCR reads. The sample has approximately 300,000 distinct CDR3 sequences; 30% to 35% are singletons. Samples came from axillary lymph nodes draining the breast cancer. Sequencing input: axillary lymph node tissue. The receptor source for this set is a female donor with breast cancer. Some clones in this sample may be carry-over from other donors' samples.

There are many counts of this clonotype. This chain links TRBV4-1 with TRBJ2-5; perhaps TRBD2 as D (6 bases). The CDR3 length is 13 residues. The V and J ends lost 1 base and 4 bases respectively, with 7 bases between them. Germline CDR1 reads MGHRA; CDR2 reads YSYEKL. CDR3 in DNA: TGCGCCAGCAGCCAAGGGGGAGGAGAGACCCAGTACTTC. It specifies CASSQGGGETQYF.

This clonotype was seen only once. A much larger clonotype is one base distant, so this may be a read error. The J gene is TRBJ2-7, the V gene TRBV30; 9 nucleotides line up with TRBD1. This CDR3 has 13 amino acids. Germline V lookup: CDR1 GTSNPN, CDR2 SVGIG (reference sequence). CDR3 in DNA: TGTGTCTCCCGAACGGACAGGGGCTACGAGCAGTACTTC. The encoded protein is CVSRTDRGYEQYF. The full variable domain, completed using reference TRBV30 and TRBJ2-7, is SQTIHQWPATLVQPVGSPLSLECTVEGTSNPNLYWYRQAAGRGLQLLFYSVGIGQISSEVPQNLSASRPQDRQFILSSKKLLLSDSGFYLCVSRTDRGYEQYFGPGTRLTVT.

This chain links TRBV15 with TRBJ2-2; 8 nucleotides match TRBD2. In germline, CDR1 is LNHNV, CDR2 YYDKDF (reference sequence). The CDR3 totals 16 residues. V lost 3 bases and J lost 4; bases outside the gene matches: 7. The CDR3: CATSSLSGSSTGELFF. The DNA of the CDR3 is TGTGCCACCAGCAGCTTAAGCGGGAGTAGCACCGGGGAGCTGTTTTTT.

This clonotype was counted at least ten times. The CDR3 DNA is TGTGCCAGCACCAGGGACGCGAACCAGCCCCAGCATTTT. As protein: CASTRDANQPQHF. This chain uses TRBV28 with TRBJ1-5; tentative D call: TRBD1 (5 bases). The germline gives CDR1 MDHEN, CDR2 SYDVKM. The CDR3 runs to 13 residues. The germline V and J ends were trimmed by 7 bases and 7 bases, with 14 bases remaining between them.

Worth noting for this clonotype: The CDR3 does not end in the conserved phenylalanine or tryptophan, so this is likely a read error. The V gene is TRBV20-1, the J gene TRBJ2-7; D tentatively reads TRBD1 or TRBD2 (6 bases each). The germline V and J ends were trimmed by 5 bases and 3 bases, with 38 bases remaining between them. Germline V CDR1 and CDR2: DFQATT, SNEGSKA (reference sequence). This CDR3 contains 21 residues. CDR3 nucleotide sequence: TGCAGTGCTTCCCTCCGGGACACCCGGTCGTTTGAATTGTGGGGAGGCTACGAGCAGTACCTC. This encodes CSASLRDTRSFELWGGYEQYL.

This clonotype has more than one count but fewer than ten. The chain is built from TRBV27 and TRBJ2-5; 11 bases align to TRBD2. Unmatched junction bases numbered 5, after V lost 6 bases and J lost 2 bases. Germline V gene sequence: CDR1 MNHEY, CDR2 SMNVEV (reference sequence). The CDR3 has 15 residues. CDR3 sequence: CASSPGTSGQETQYF. The CDR3 DNA reads TGTGCCAGCAGCCCCGGGACTAGCGGACAAGAGACCCAGTACTTC.

This clonotype was recorded many times. The chain employs TRBV12-3 or TRBV12-4 and TRBJ1-6; D call uncertain. Trimming removed 4 bases at V and 7 bases at J, with 8 bases between. The CDR3 length is 13 residues. The DNA of the CDR3 is TGTGCCAGCAGTTCAGGAGGGAATTCACCCCTCCACTTT. Its protein product is CASSSGGNSPLHF.

To note about this clonotype: A much larger clone lies a single base off, so this may be a read error. The genes are TRBV5-6 and TRBJ2-3; 7 bases align to TRBD2. Germline V gene lookup returns CDR1 SGHDT and CDR2 YYEEEE. The V and J ends lost 4 bases and 2 bases, in that order; junction bases with no gene match: 13. The CDR3 is made up of 17 amino acids. The DNA for the CDR3 is TGTGCCAGCAGCCGAGAGTCTACGGGAGGCTTCACAGATACGCAGTATTTT. Amino acid sequence: CASSRESTGGFTDTQYF.

Notes on this clonotype: A much more abundant neighbour one base away suggests this may be a read error. J is TRBJ2-5 and V is TRBV6-6; perhaps TRBD2 as D (5 bases). Germline assignment: CDR1 MNHNY and CDR2 SVGAGI (reference sequence). The CDR3 totals 16 residues. The CDR3 DNA sequence: TGTGCCAGCAGTCACTCGAATCGGGGTATCCAAGAGACCCAGTACTTC. Translation gives CASSHSNRGIQETQYF.

Note on this clonotype: Since the CDR3 does not end with the conserved phenylalanine or tryptophan, this likely comes from a read error. The J gene is TRBJ2-1, the V gene TRBV20-1, with D tentatively TRBD2 (6 bases). From germline, CDR1 is DFQATT and CDR2 SNEGSKA (reference sequence). The CDR3 loop spans 16 amino acids. Deletions cut 1 base from V and 0 bases from J, with 13 bases between. The CDR3 protein is CSARVPSESSYNEQFR. In nucleotides, the CDR3 is TGCAGTGCTAGAGTCCCTAGCGAGAGCTCCTACAATGAGCAGTTCAGA.

Details on this clonotype: It may be a read error: a sequence one base away is much more abundant. The conserved final phenylalanine or tryptophan is absent from the CDR3, which likely points to a read error. The gene calls are TRBV5-1 and TRBJ1-5, with a tentative D call TRBD1 (5 bases). From germline, CDR1 is SGHRS and CDR2 YFSETQ. The CDR3 extends over 14 amino acids. The V and J ends lost 0 bases and 5 bases respectively, with 9 bases between them. CDR3 residues: CASSLVGGDQPQHL. Here the CDR3 DNA reads TGCGCCAGCAGCTTGGTTGGGGGTGATCAGCCCCAGCATCTT.

Regarding this clonotype: Just one base apart from a much larger clone, this may be a read error. The chain uses TRBV4-2 and TRBJ2-1; TRBD2 might be the D (6 bases). Germline assignment: CDR1 LGHNA and CDR2 YNFKEQ. The CDR3 consists of 15 residues. CDR3 in amino acids: CASSQDPGAGNEQLF. The DNA for the CDR3 is TGTGCCAGCAGCCAAGATCCGGGAGCTGGCAATGAGCAGCTCTTC.

V gene TRBV12-5 combines with J gene TRBJ1-4; D is ambiguous. This CDR3 has 18 amino acids. CDR1 LGHNT and CDR2 FRNRAP come from the germline V gene. The germline V and J ends were trimmed by 1 base and 3 bases, with 18 bases remaining between them. CDR3 DNA: TGTGCTAGTGGTTTGGACTTCGGACCCTCGGCCCCTAATGAAAAACTGTTTTTT. Amino acids: CASGLDFGPSAPNEKLFF.

This clonotype was picked up a small number of times. The chain couples TRBV30 to TRBJ1-4, with 7 bases aligning to TRBD1. Trimming took 4 bases from V and 7 from J; bases not matched to a gene: 9. The germline V gene encodes CDR1 GTSNPN and CDR2 SVGIG (reference sequence). The CDR3 is 14 amino acids. CDR3 loop: CAWNSQGLGEKLFF. The CDR3 DNA is TGTGCCTGGAACTCACAGGGGCTGGGTGAAAAACTGTTTTTT.

This clonotype was picked up many times. The chain uses TRBV5-1 and TRBJ2-3; D is possibly TRBD1 (5 bases). Germline CDR1 and CDR2: SGHRS and YFSETQ. V lost 3 bases and J lost 4, with 15 bases in between. The CDR3 is made up of 15 amino acids. CDR3 loop: CASSWMGQNSDTQYF. DNA of the CDR3: TGCGCCAGCAGCTGGATGGGGCAGAATTCAGATACGCAGTATTTT.

The table lists this clonotype with many counts. The CDR3 here is CASSVGISSTDTQYF. CDR3 DNA sequence: TGTGCCAGCAGCGTCGGAATTTCTAGCACAGATACGCAGTATTTT. The chain joins TRBV9 to TRBJ2-3; D gene unclear. The CDR3 runs 15 residues. CDR1 SGDLS and CDR2 YYNGEE come from the germline V gene. V was trimmed by 2 bases and J by 0 bases, leaving 10 bases between them.

This clonotype has at least ten counts. The chain has TRBV24-1 and TRBJ2-1; unclear D gene. This CDR3 comprises 17 residues. In germline, CDR1 is KGHDR, CDR2 SFDVKD. Trimming left V 3 bases short and J 3 bases short, with 17 bases between. The CDR3 region has the DNA TGTGCCACCAGTGATAGGGCAGGAAGTGGTTTCTACAATGAGCAGTTCTTC. It encodes CATSDRAGSGFYNEQFF.